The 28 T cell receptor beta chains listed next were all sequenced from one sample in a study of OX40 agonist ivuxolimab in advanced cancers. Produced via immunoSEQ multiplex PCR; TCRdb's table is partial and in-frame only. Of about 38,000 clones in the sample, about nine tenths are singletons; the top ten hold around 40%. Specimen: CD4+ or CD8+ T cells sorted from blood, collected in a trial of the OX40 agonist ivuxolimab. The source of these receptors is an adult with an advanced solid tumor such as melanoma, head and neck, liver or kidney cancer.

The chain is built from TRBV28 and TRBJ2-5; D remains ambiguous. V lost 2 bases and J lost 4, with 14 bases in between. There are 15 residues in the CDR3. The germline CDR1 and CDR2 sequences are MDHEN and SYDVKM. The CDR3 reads CASSLIQPAGETQYF. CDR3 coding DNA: TGTGCCAGCAGTTTAATCCAGCCTGCAGGAGAGACCCAGTACTTC.

CDR3 nucleotide sequence: TGTGCCAGTTGCCCAGGGGCAGGCACTCAAGAGACCCAGTACTTC. Its protein is CASCPGAGTQETQYF. This chain links TRBV19 with TRBJ2-5, with D possibly being TRBD1 (6 bases). This CDR3 has 15 residues. Per the germline V gene, CDR1 is LNHDA and CDR2 is SQIVND (reference sequence). Between the trimmed V and J ends, which lost 8 bases and 2 bases, there was a span of 18 bases.

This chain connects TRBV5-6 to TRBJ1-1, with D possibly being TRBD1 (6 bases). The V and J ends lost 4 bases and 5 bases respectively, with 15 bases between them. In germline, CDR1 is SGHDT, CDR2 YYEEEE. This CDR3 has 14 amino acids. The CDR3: CASSARQDSTEAFF. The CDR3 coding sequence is TGTGCCAGCAGCGCCCGACAGGATAGTACTGAAGCTTTCTTT.

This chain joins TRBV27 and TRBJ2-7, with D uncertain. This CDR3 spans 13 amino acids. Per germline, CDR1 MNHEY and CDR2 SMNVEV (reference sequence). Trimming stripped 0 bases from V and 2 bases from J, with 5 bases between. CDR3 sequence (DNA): TGTGCCAGCAGTTTATCGGCAGCCTACGAGCAGTACTTC. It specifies CASSLSAAYEQYF.

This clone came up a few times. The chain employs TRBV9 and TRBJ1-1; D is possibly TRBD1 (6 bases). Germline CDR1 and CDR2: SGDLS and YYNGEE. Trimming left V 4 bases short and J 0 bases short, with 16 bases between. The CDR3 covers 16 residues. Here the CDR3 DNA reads TGTGCCAGCAGCTCCACTGGACAGCCCCTGAACACTGAAGCTTTCTTT. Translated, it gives CASSSTGQPLNTEAFF.

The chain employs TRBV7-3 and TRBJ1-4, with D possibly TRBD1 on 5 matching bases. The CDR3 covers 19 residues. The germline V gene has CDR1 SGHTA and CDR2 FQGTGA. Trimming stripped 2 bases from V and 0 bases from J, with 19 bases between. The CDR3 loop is CASSLWAPGWGATNEKLFF. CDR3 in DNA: TGTGCCAGCAGCTTATGGGCCCCCGGATGGGGGGCAACTAATGAAAAACTGTTTTTT.

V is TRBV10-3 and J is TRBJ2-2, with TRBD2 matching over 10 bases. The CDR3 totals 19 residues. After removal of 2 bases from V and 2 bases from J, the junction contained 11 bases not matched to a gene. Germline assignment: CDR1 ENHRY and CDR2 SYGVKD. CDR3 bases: TGTGCCATCAGTGAGCCTAAAATTCTAGCGGGGGCCAACACCGGGGAGCTGTTTTTT. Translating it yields CAISEPKILAGANTGELFF.

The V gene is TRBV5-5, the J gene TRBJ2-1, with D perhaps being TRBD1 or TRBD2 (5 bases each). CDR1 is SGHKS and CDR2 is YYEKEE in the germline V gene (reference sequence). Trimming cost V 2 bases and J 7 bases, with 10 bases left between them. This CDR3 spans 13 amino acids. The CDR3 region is CASSFKRGNEQFF. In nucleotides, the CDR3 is TGTGCCAGCAGCTTCAAGAGGGGAAATGAGCAGTTCTTC. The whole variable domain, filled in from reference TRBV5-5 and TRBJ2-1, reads DAGVTQSPTHLIKTRGQQVTLRCSPISGHKSVSWYQQVLGQGPQFIFQYYEKEERGRGNFPDRFSARQFPNYSSELNVNALLLGDSALYLCASSFKRGNEQFFGPGTRLTVL.

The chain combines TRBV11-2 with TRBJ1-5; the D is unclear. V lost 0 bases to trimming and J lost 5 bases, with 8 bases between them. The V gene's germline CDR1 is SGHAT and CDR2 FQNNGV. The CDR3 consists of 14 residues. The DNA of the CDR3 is TGTGCCAGCAGCTTAGATCTGTTTGATCAGCCCCAGCATTTT. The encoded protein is CASSLDLFDQPQHF. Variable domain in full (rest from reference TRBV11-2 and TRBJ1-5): EAGVAQSPRYKIIEKRQSVAFWCNPISGHATLYWYQQILGQGPKLLIQFQNNGVVDDSQLPKDRFSAERLKGVDSTLKIQPAKLEDSAVYLCASSLDLFDQPQHFGDGTRLSIL.

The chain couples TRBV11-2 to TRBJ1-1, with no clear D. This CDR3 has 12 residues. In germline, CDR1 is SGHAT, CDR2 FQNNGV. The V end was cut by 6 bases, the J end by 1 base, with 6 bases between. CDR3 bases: TGTGCCAGCAGAGGAGGGAACACTGAAGCTTTCTTT. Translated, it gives CASRGGNTEAFF.

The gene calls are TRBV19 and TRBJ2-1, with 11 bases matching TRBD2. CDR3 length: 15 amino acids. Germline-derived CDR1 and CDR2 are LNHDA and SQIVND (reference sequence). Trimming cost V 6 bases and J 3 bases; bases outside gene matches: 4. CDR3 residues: CASSRTSGRYNEQFF. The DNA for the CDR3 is TGTGCCAGTAGCAGGACTAGCGGGCGCTACAATGAGCAGTTCTTC. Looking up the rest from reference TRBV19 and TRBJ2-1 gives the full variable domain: DGGITQSPKYLFRKEGQNVTLSCEQNLNHDAMYWYRQDPGQGLRLIYYSQIVNDFQKGDIAEGYSVSREKKESFPLTVTSAQKNPTAFYLCASSRTSGRYNEQFFGPGTRLTVL.

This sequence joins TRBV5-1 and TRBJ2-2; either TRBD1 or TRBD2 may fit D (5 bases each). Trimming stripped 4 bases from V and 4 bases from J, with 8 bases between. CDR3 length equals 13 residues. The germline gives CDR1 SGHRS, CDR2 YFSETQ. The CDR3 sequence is CASSQRGTGELFF. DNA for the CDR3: TGCGCCAGCAGCCAGAGGGGCACCGGGGAGCTGTTTTTT. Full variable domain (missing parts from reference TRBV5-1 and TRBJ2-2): KAGVTQTPRYLIKTRGQQVTLSCSPISGHRSVSWYQQTPGQGLQFLFEYFSETQRNKGNFPGRFSGRQFSNSRSEMNVSTLELGDSALYLCASSQRGTGELFFGEGSRLTVL.

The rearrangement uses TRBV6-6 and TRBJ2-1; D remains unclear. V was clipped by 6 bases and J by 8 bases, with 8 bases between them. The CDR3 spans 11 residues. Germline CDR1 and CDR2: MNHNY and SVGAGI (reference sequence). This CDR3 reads CASSKSDEQFF. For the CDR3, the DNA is TGTGCCAGCAGCAAAAGCGATGAGCAGTTCTTC.

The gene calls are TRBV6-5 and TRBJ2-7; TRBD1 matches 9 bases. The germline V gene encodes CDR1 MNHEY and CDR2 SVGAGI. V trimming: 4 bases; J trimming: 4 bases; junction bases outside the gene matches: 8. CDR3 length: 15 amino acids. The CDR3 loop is CASSFGTGTFYEQYF. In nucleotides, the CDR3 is TGTGCCAGCAGTTTTGGGACAGGGACCTTTTACGAGCAGTACTTC.

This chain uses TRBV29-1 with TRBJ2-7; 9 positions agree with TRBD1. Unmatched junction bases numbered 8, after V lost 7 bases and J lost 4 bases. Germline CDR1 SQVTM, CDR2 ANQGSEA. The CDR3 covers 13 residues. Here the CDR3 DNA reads TGCAGCGCCGTAGGGACAGGGAAATACGAGCAGTACTTC. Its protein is CSAVGTGKYEQYF.

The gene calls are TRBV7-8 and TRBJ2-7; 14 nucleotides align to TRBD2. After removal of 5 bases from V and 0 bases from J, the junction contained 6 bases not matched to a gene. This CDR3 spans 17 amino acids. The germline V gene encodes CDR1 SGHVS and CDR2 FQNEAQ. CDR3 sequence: CASSDMGLAGDSYEQYF. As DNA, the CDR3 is TGTGCCAGCAGCGACATGGGACTAGCGGGGGACTCCTACGAGCAGTACTTC. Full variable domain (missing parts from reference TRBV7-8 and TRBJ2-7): GAGVSQSPRYKVAKRGQDVALRCDPISGHVSLFWYQQALGQGPEFLTYFQNEAQLDKSGLPSDRFFAERPEGSVSTLKIQRTQQEDSAVYLCASSDMGLAGDSYEQYFGPGTRLTVT.

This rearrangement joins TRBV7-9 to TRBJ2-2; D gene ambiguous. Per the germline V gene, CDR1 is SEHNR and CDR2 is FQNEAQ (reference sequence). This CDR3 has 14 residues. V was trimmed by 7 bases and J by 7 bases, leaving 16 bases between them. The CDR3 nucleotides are TGTGCCAGCAACCCTTTAATGGAACGCGGGGAGCTGTTTTTT. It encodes CASNPLMERGELFF.

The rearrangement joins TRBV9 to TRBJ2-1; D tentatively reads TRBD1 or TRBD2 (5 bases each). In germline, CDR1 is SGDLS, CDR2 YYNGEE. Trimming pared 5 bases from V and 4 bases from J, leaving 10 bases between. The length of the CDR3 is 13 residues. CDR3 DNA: TGTGCCAGCAGTGGGGGACGGTACAATGAGCAGTTCTTC. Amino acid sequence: CASSGGRYNEQFF.

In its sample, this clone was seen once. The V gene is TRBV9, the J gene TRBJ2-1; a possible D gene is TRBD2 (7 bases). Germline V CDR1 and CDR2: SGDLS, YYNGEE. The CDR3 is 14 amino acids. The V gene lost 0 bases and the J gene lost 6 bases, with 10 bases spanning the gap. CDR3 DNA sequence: TGTGCCAGCAGCGTAGTGGGGGGGCTCAATGAGCAGTTCTTC. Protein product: CASSVVGGLNEQFF. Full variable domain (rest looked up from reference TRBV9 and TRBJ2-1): DSGVTQTPKHLITATGQRVTLRCSPRSGDLSVYWYQQSLDQGLQFLIQYYNGEERAKGNILERFSAQQFPDLHSELNLSSLELGDSALYFCASSVVGGLNEQFFGPGTRLTVL.

The CDR3 nucleotides are TGCGCCAGCAGCCAAGATACCCCCAGGGTACGGGGACACACTGAAGCTTTCTTT. Translating it yields CASSQDTPRVRGHTEAFF. V and J are TRBV4-1 and TRBJ1-1; possibly TRBD1 for D (5 bases). This CDR3 spans 18 amino acids. Trimming stripped 0 bases from V and 3 bases from J, with 20 bases between. Germline CDR1 MGHRA, CDR2 YSYEKL.

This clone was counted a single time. CDR3 in DNA: TGTGCCAGCAGTCTATTGGGTGAGCCCACAGATACGCAGTATTTT. This sequence encodes CASSLLGEPTDTQYF. The chain couples TRBV28 to TRBJ2-3, with no clear D. The CDR3 contains 15 residues. Germline assignment: CDR1 MDHEN and CDR2 SYDVKM. Trimming left V 5 bases short and J 2 bases short, with 14 bases between.

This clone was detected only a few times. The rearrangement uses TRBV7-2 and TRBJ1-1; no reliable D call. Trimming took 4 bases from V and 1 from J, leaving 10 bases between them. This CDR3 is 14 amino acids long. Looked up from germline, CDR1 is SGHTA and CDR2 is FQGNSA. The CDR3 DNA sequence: TGTGCCAGCAGCTACCTGACTGCGAACACTGAAGCTTTCTTT. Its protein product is CASSYLTANTEAFF.

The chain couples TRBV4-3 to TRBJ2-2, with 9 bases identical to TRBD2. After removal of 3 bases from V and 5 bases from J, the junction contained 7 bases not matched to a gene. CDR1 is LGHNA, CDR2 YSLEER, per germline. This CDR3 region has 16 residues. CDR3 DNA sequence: TGCGCCAGCAGCCATGGTGCAGCGGGGGGAACCGGGGAGCTGTTTTTT. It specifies CASSHGAAGGTGELFF.

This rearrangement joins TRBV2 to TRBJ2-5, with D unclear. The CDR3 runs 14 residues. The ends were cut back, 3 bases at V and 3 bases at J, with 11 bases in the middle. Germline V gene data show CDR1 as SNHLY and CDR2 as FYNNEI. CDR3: CASSDTDDKETQYF. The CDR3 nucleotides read TGTGCCAGCAGTGACACCGACGATAAAGAGACCCAGTACTTC.

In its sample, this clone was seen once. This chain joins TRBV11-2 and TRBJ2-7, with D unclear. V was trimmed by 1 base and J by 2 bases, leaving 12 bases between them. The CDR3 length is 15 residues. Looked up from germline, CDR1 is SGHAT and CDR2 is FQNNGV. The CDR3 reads CASSLVGSDAYEQYF. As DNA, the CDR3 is TGTGCCAGCAGCTTAGTAGGATCTGACGCCTACGAGCAGTACTTC.

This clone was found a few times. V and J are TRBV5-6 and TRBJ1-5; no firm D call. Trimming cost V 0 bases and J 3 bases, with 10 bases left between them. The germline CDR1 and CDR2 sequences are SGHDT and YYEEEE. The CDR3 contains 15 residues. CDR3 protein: CASSLGHGNNQPQHF. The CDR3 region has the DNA TGTGCCAGCAGCTTGGGTCACGGTAACAATCAGCCCCAGCATTTT.

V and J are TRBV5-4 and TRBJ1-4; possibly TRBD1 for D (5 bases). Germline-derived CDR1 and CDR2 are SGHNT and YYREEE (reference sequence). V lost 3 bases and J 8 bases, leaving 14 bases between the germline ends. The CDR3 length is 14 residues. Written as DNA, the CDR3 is TGTGCCAGCAGCTCCTGGCAGGGCGAGGAAAAACTGTTTTTT. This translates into CASSSWQGEEKLFF.

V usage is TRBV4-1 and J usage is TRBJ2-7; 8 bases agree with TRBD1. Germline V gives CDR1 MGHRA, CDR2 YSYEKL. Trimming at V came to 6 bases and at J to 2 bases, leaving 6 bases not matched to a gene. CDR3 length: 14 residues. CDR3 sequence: CASSRTGSPYEQYF. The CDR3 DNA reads TGCGCCAGCAGTCGGACAGGGTCGCCCTACGAGCAGTACTTC.